Following are 12 T cell receptor beta chains from one sample sequenced in a study of T-cell reconstitution after alpha-beta-depleted transplantation in children. TCRbeta library preparation incorporated unique molecular identifiers. Each CDR3 protein is one row after TCRdb ran MiXCR on the PCR reads. The sample lists around 600,000 distinct CDR3 sequences, 10% occurring once. The sequencing here drew on PBMCs from the stem cell graft donor, taken from the stem cell graft. Receptors were obtained from a human donor who donated a stem cell graft to a child with acute myeloid leukemia.

This clonotype was counted only a few times. The chain combines TRBV2 with TRBJ2-1, with D perhaps TRBD2 (6 bases). Germline values: CDR1 SNHLY, CDR2 FYNNEI. V was shortened by 6 bases and J by 6 bases, with 21 bases between the two germline ends. CDR3 size: 16 residues. The CDR3 region is CASRVTSSGWTNEQFF. CDR3 nucleotide sequence: TGTGCCAGCAGGGTAACCTCAAGCGGGTGGACCAATGAGCAGTTCTTC.

This clonotype was counted a few times. The chain recombines TRBV7-8 with TRBJ1-2, with D possibly TRBD1 on 5 matching bases. Germline loops: CDR1 SGHVS, CDR2 FQNEAQ. V was shortened by 0 bases and J by 2 bases, with 16 bases between the two germline ends. CDR3 size: 17 residues. CDR3 nucleotide sequence: TGTGCCAGCAGCTTAGCGAGGGGTGGGGGGATAAACTATGGCTACACCTTC. This codes for CASSLARGGGINYGYTF.

The chain carries TRBV7-8 and TRBJ2-6, with 7 bases lining up with TRBD2. CDR3 length: 18 residues. CDR1 and CDR2 (germline): SGHVS, FQNEAQ. Trimming at V came to 3 bases and at J to 1 base, leaving 9 bases not matched to a gene. CDR3: CASSFPGRAESGANVLTF. CDR3 DNA sequence: TGTGCCAGCAGCTTCCCAGGGAGGGCTGAATCTGGGGCCAACGTCCTGACTTTC.

This chain connects TRBV4-3 to TRBJ2-7, with 11 bases identical to TRBD2. J lost 5 bases, V lost 1 base, and 7 bases had no gene match. This CDR3 is built from 16 residues. Germline V gene sequence: CDR1 LGHNA, CDR2 YSLEER. The CDR3 reads CASSQARTSGSNEQYF. CDR3 bases: TGCGCCAGCAGCCAAGCTAGAACTAGCGGGAGTAACGAGCAGTACTTC.

V gene TRBV10-3 combines with J gene TRBJ2-1, with a tentative D call TRBD1 (7 bases). This CDR3 is built from 14 residues. Deletions cut 9 bases from V and 9 bases from J, with 21 bases between. CDR1 ENHRY and CDR2 SYGVKD come from the germline V gene. CDR3 DNA: TGTGCCATAAGTCCCAAAGGAGGGGACAGTGAGCAGTTCTTC. It is translated as CAISPKGGDSEQFF.

This clonotype was seen many times. The genes are TRBV29-1 and TRBJ1-3; D might be TRBD1 (5 bases). Germline-derived CDR1 and CDR2 are SQVTM and ANQGSEA. This CDR3 is 12 amino acids long. The V gene lost 3 bases and the J gene lost 9 bases, with 12 bases spanning the gap. The CDR3 protein is CSVESEGFTIYF. CDR3 nucleotide sequence: TGCAGCGTTGAGAGTGAGGGGTTCACCATATATTTT. Full variable domain (remainder filled in from reference TRBV29-1 and TRBJ1-3): SAVISQKPSRDICQRGTSLTIQCQVDSQVTMMFWYRQQPGQSLTLIATANQGSEATYESGFVIDKFPISRPNLTFSTLTVSNMSPEDSSIYLCSVESEGFTIYFGEGSWLTVV.

The gene calls are TRBV3-1 and TRBJ2-1, with TRBD1 matching 8 bases. The CDR3 has 17 residues. Germline CDR1 and CDR2: LGHDT and YNNKEL (reference sequence). V was clipped by 0 bases and J by 3 bases; unmatched bases: 7. In DNA, the CDR3 is TGTGCCAGCAGCCAAGACCCCGACAGGGGTTTCTACAATGAGCAGTTCTTC. It codes for CASSQDPDRGFYNEQFF.

This clonotype came up a few times. The rearrangement uses TRBV7-9 and TRBJ2-1; 8 bases map to TRBD2. Germline-derived CDR1 and CDR2 are SEHNR and FQNEAQ (reference sequence). Trimming removed 5 bases from V and 4 bases from J; junction bases left unmatched: 10. The CDR3 spans 16 residues. The DNA for the CDR3 is TGTGCCAGCAGCCCGAGCGGTAGCGGGACTTACAATGAGCAGTTCTTC. Translated: CASSPSGSGTYNEQFF.

V and J are TRBV25-1 and TRBJ1-5, with D possibly matching TRBD1 (5 bases). With 4 bases removed from V and 0 bases from J, the gap between germline ends came to 7 bases. This CDR3 spans 14 amino acids. The germline CDR1 and CDR2 sequences are MGHDK and SYGVNS. The DNA for the CDR3 is TGTGCCAGCAGTGGGACACTTAGCAATCAGCCCCAGCATTTT. Amino acids: CASSGTLSNQPQHF.

The J gene is TRBJ2-5, the V gene TRBV25-1, with 7 bases fitting TRBD1. The V segment lost 4 bases and the J segment 5 bases; nucleotides outside the gene matches: 10. Germline-derived CDR1 and CDR2 are MGHDK and SYGVNS. The length of the CDR3 is 15 residues. The CDR3: CASSAWTGSGETQYF. In DNA, the CDR3 is TGTGCCAGCAGTGCATGGACAGGATCTGGGGAGACCCAGTACTTC.

To note about this clonotype: This may stem from a read error, because a much larger clone lies one nucleotide away. The CDR3 loop reads CSARFSGRAREAQYF. CDR3 sequence (DNA): TGCAGTGCTAGATTTAGCGGGAGGGCCCGTGAGGCCCAGTACTTC. The V and J genes are TRBV20-1 and TRBJ2-5, with TRBD2 matching over 11 bases. The CDR3 extends over 15 amino acids. The J segment lost 9 bases and the V segment lost 2 bases, leaving 11 bases of the junction unmatched. CDR1 is DFQATT, CDR2 SNEGSKA, per germline (reference sequence).

The genes are TRBV7-2 and TRBJ2-5; 12 nucleotides align to TRBD2. The germline V gene has CDR1 SGHTA and CDR2 FQGNSA. The CDR3 consists of 17 residues. V dropped 2 bases and J dropped 5; count of bases not matched to a gene: 9. DNA of the CDR3: TGTGCCAGCAGCTTAACGTCGACTAGCGGGAGAGGCGAGACCCAGTACTTC. Translation: CASSLTSTSGRGETQYF.